This T cell receptor beta chain was identified in a study of T cell responses to AZD1222 COVID-19 vaccine. Findings of the study overall: Possibly, clonal diversity was underestimated; donors were largely white British and included more females.

As concerns this clone: Its specificity is not known.

CDR3 length: 14 residues. Germline V gene data show CDR1 as LGHDT and CDR2 as YNNKEL (reference sequence). Trimming cost V 1 base and J 3 bases, with 9 bases left between them. Method: immunoSEQ multiplex PCR; TCRdb's copy keeps in-frame clones and lacks some. The data show 160,000 or so clones, approximately 91% seen once. The chain has TRBV3-1 (or the pseudogene TRBV3-2) and TRBJ1-2; TRBD1 might be the D (5 bases). This specimen was peripheral blood, taken 28 days after the second AZD1222 dose. The clonotype originates from an adult who received the AZD1222 COVID-19 vaccine. The DNA of the CDR3 is TGTGCCAGCAGCCAAGCTAAGGGGTACTATGGCTACACCTTC. Its protein product is CASSQAKGYYGYTF.